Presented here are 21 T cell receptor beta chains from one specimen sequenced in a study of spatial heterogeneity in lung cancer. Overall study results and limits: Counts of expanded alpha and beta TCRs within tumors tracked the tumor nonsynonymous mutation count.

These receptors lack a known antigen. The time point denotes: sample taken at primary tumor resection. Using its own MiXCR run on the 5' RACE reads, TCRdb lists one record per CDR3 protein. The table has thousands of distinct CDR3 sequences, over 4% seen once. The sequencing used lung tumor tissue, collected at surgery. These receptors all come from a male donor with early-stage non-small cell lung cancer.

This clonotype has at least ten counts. In nucleotides, the CDR3 is TGTGCCAGCAGCCGGGACAGCTACAATGAGCAGTTCTTC. It is translated as CASSRDSYNEQFF. V gene TRBV14 combines with J gene TRBJ2-1; TRBD1 matches at 7 bases. V shed 4 bases and J 3 bases; nucleotides not matched to a gene: 0. CDR1 and CDR2 from the germline V gene are SGHDN and FVKESK. The CDR3 totals 13 residues.

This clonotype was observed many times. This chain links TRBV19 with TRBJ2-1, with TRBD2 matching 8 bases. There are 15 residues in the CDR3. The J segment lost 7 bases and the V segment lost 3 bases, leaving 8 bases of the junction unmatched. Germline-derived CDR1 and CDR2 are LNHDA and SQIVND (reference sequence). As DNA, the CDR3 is TGTGCCAGTAGTATTCGAGGGGCGGGAGGAAATGAGCAGTTCTTC. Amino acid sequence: CASSIRGAGGNEQFF.

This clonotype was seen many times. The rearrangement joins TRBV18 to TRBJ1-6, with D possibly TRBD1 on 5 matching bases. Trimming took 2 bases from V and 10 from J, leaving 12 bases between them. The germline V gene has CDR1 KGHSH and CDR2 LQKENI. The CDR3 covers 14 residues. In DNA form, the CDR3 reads TGTGCCAGCTCACCAGGGGGGGATGACTCACCCCTCCACTTT. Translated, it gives CASSPGGDDSPLHF.

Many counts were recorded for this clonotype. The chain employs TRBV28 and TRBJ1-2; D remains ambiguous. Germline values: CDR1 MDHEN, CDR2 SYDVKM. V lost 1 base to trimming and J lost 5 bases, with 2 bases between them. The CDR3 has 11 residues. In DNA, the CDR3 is TGTGCCAGCAGTTTATCTTATGGCTACACCTTC. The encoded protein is CASSLSYGYTF.

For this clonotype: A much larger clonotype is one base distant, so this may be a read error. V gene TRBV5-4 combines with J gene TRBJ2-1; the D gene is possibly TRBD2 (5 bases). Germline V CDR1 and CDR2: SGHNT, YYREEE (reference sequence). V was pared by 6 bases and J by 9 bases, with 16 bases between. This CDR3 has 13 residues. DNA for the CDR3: TGTGCCAGCACCCCATTCCGTGAGGGTGAGCAGTTCTTC. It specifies CASTPFREGEQFF.

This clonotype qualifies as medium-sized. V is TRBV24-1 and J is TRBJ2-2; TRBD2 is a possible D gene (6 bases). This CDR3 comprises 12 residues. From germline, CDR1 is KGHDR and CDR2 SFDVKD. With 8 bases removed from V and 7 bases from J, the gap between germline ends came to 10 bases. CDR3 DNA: TGTGCCACCACGGCGGGGTTCGGGGAGCTGTTTTTT. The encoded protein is CATTAGFGELFF.

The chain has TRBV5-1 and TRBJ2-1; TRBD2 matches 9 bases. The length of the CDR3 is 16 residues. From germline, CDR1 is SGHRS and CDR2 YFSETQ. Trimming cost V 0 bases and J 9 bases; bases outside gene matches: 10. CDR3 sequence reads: CASSLEWSSGTGEQFF. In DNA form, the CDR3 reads TGCGCCAGCAGCTTGGAATGGTCTAGCGGGACGGGTGAGCAGTTCTTC.

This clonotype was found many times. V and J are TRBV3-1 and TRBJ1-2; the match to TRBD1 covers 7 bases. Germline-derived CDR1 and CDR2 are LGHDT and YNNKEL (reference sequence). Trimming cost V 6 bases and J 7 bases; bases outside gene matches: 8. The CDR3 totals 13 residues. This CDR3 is CASSFGQAVGYTF. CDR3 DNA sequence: TGTGCCAGCAGTTTCGGACAGGCGGTTGGCTACACCTTC.

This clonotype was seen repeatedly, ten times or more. The CDR3 DNA follows: TGTGCCAGCAGTCCCGGGACTAGCGGAACTTCCTCCTACGAGCAGTACTTC. Translation gives CASSPGTSGTSSYEQYF. This chain joins TRBV28 and TRBJ2-7; 11 nucleotides agree with TRBD2. The length of the CDR3 is 17 residues. Germline CDR1 reads MDHEN; CDR2 reads SYDVKM. J lost 0 bases, V lost 5 bases, and 9 bases had no gene match. Full variable domain (remainder filled in from reference TRBV28 and TRBJ2-7): DVKVTQSSRYLVKRTGEKVFLECVQDMDHENMFWYRQDPGLGLRLIYFSYDVKMKEKGDIPEGYSVSREKKERFSLILESASTNQTSMYLCASSPGTSGTSSYEQYFGPGTRLTVT.

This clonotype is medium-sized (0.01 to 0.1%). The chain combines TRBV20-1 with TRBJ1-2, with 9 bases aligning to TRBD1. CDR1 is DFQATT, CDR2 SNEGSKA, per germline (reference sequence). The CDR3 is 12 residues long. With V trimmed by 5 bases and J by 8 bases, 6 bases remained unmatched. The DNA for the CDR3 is TGCAGTGCTCGGGACAGGGATGGCGGCTACACCTTC. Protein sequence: CSARDRDGGYTF.

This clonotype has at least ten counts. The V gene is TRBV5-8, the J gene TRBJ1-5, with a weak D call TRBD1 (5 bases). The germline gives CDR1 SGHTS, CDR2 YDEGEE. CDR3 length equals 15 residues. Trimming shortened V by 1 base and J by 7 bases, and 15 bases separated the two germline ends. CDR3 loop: CASSLRGGSRQPQHF. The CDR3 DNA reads TGTGCCAGCAGCTTGAGGGGCGGTTCGAGGCAGCCCCAGCATTTT.

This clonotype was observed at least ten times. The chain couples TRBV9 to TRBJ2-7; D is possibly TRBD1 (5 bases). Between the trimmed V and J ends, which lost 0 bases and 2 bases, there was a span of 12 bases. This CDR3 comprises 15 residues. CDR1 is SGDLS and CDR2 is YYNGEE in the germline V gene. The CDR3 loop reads CASSVAQGPTYEQYF. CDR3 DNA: TGTGCCAGCAGCGTAGCCCAGGGCCCTACCTACGAGCAGTACTTC.

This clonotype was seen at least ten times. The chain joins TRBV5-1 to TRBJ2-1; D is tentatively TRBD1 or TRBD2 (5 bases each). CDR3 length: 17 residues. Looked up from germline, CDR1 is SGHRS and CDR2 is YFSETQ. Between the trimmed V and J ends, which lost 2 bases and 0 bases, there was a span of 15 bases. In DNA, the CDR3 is TGCGCCAGCAGCTTACTGGGGGACGTAAGCTCCTACAATGAGCAGTTCTTC. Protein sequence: CASSLLGDVSSYNEQFF.

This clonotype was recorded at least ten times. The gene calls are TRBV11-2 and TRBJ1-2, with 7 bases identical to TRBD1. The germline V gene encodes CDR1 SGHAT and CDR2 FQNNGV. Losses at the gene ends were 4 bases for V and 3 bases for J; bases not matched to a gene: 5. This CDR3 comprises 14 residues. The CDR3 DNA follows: TGTGCCAGCAGCTCAGGGACAGTCGACTATGGCTACACCTTC. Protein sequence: CASSSGTVDYGYTF. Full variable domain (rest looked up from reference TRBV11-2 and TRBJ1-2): EAGVAQSPRYKIIEKRQSVAFWCNPISGHATLYWYQQILGQGPKLLIQFQNNGVVDDSQLPKDRFSAERLKGVDSTLKIQPAKLEDSAVYLCASSSGTVDYGYTFGSGTRLTVV.

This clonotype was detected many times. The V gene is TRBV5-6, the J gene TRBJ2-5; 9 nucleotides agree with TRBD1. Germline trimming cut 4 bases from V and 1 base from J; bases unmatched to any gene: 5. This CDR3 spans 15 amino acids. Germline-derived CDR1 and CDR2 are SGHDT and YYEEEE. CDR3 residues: CASSGRDRAQETQYF. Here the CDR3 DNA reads TGTGCCAGCAGCGGGCGGGACAGGGCCCAAGAGACCCAGTACTTC.

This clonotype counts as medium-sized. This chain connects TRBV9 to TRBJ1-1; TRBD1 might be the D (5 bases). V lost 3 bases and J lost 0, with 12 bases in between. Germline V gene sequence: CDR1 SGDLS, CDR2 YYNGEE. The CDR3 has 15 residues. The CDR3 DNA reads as TGTGCCAGCAGCGCAAGGGGTACCATGAACACTGAAGCTTTCTTT. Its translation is CASSARGTMNTEAFF.

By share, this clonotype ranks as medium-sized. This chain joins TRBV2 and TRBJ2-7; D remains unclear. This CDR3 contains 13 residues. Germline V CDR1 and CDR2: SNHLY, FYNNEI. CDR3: CASSEGQVRGQYV. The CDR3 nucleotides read TGTGCCAGCAGCGAAGGGCAGGTCCGCGGGCAGTACGTC.

CDR3 DNA sequence: TGTGCCAGCGAGGGGCAGCCTTACTCTGGAAACACCATATATTTT. Translating gives CASEGQPYSGNTIYF. V and J are TRBV11-1 and TRBJ1-3; D might be TRBD1 (5 bases). The V gene lost 8 bases and the J gene lost 0 bases, with 14 bases spanning the gap. The CDR3 runs 15 residues. CDR1 is SGHAT and CDR2 is FQDESV in the germline V gene (reference sequence).

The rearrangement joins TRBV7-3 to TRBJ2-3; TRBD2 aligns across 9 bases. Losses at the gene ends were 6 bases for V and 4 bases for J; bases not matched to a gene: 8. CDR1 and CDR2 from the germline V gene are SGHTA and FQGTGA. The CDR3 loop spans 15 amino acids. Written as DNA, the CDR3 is TGTGCCAGCAGTTATCTAGCGGGGCCAGCAGATACGCAGTATTTT. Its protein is CASSYLAGPADTQYF.

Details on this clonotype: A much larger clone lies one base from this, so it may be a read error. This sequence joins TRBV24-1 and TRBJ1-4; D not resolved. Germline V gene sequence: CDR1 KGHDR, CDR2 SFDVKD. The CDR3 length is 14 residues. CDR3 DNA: TGTGCCACCAGTGAAGGGTCAACTAATGAAAAACTGCTTTTT. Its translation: CATSEGSTNEKLLF.

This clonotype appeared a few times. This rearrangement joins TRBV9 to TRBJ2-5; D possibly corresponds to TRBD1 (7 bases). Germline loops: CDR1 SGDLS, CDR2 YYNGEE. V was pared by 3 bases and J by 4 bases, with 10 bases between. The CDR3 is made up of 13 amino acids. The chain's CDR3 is CASSAQGGETQYF. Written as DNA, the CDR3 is TGTGCCAGCAGCGCTCAGGGGGGAGAGACCCAGTACTTC.